One sample yielded the 23 T cell receptor beta chains listed below, sequenced in a study of graft-versus-host responses after intestinal transplantation (dated by TCRdb to the early 2020s). The time point label corresponds to: cells obtained before transplantation from donor or recipient. These receptors lack a known antigen. Libraries were made using the immunoSEQ multiplex PCR assay. What TCRdb holds here is the immuneACCESS table cut down to in-frame rearrangements. Part of the clones is not present; checked against another copy, under half of the missing clones reflect an unresolved V gene, and the others are unexplained. This sample holds about 88,000 clones; about 90% were observed only once. In total, the top ten clones hold approximately 0.11% of the sample. Specimen: unstimulated CD4+ T cells sorted from spleen or lymph node cells, collected before intestinal transplant. The source of these receptors is a human donor who received an intestinal transplant.

This sequence joins TRBV18 and TRBJ2-2; no definite D call. Per the germline V gene, CDR1 is KGHSH and CDR2 is LQKENI. Trimming pared 3 bases from V and 2 bases from J, leaving 10 bases between. CDR3 length: 15 residues. In DNA, the CDR3 is TGTGCCAGCTCACCTAGTCAGACAAACACCGGGGAGCTGTTTTTT. Translation gives CASSPSQTNTGELFF.

The chain is built from TRBV6-5 and TRBJ2-7; 8 bases are a match to TRBD2. The germline gives CDR1 MNHEY, CDR2 SVGAGI. The CDR3 covers 15 residues. V gave up 2 bases and J gave up 4 bases; unmatched junction bases: 7. The CDR3 nucleotides are TGTGCCAGCAGTTACCCAGGACTAGCTCAGTACGAGCAGTACTTC. This translates into CASSYPGLAQYEQYF.

The chain joins TRBV4-1 to TRBJ2-5; D perhaps matches TRBD1 (6 bases). Trimming took 2 bases from V and 5 from J, leaving 12 bases between them. This CDR3 has 14 amino acids. Germline V CDR1 and CDR2: MGHRA, YSYEKL. The CDR3: CASSQHTGIETQYF. The CDR3 nucleotides are TGCGCCAGCAGCCAACACACAGGGATCGAGACCCAGTACTTC.

The chain links TRBV7-2 to TRBJ2-1; 7 nucleotides align to TRBD2. Trimming removed 4 bases from V and 5 bases from J; junction bases left unmatched: 8. This CDR3 has 15 residues. Germline assignment: CDR1 SGHTA and CDR2 FQGNSA. CDR3 in DNA: TGTGCCAGCAGCTGGGCCGGGACTACTAACAATGAGCAGTTCTTC. Its protein product is CASSWAGTTNNEQFF.

The chain carries TRBV7-2 and TRBJ1-1; D not resolved. CDR1 SGHTA and CDR2 FQGNSA come from the germline V gene. V lost 3 bases and J lost 1, with 6 bases in between. The CDR3 consists of 13 residues. CDR3 protein: CASSFGGNTEAFF. The DNA of the CDR3 is TGTGCCAGCAGCTTCGGCGGGAACACTGAAGCTTTCTTT.

This clone was observed a handful of times. The chain combines TRBV29-1 with TRBJ1-4; tentative D call: TRBD1 (6 bases). CDR3 length equals 13 residues. The germline gives CDR1 SQVTM, CDR2 ANQGSEA. Trimming left V 7 bases short and J 5 bases short, with 14 bases between. The CDR3: CSAKDRPNEKLFF. CDR3 sequence (DNA): TGCAGCGCCAAGGACAGACCGAATGAAAAACTGTTTTTT.

The V and J genes are TRBV5-1 and TRBJ2-1, with 7 bases fitting TRBD2. The CDR3 runs to 15 residues. Trimming took 0 bases from V and 9 from J; bases not matched to a gene: 9. CDR1 and CDR2 (germline): SGHRS, YFSETQ. The CDR3 spells CASSLVPQRGSEQFF. The CDR3, as DNA: TGCGCCAGCAGCTTGGTACCCCAGCGGGGCAGTGAGCAGTTCTTC.

The gene calls are TRBV28 and TRBJ2-5; D perhaps matches TRBD2 (6 bases). The V end lost 7 bases, the J end lost 9 bases, and 18 bases lay between the germline ends. This CDR3 spans 13 amino acids. The germline gives CDR1 MDHEN, CDR2 SYDVKM. The CDR3 nucleotides are TGTGCCAGCACCAATGGAGGGGTGGTGGCCCAGTACTTC. Its translation is CASTNGGVVAQYF.

The CDR3 reads CATGTSGGETQYF. The DNA of the CDR3 is TGTGCCACCGGGACTAGCGGGGGAGAGACCCAGTACTTC. The chain links TRBV25-1 to TRBJ2-5; 14 nucleotides line up with TRBD2. The CDR3 has 13 residues. Germline CDR1 and CDR2: MGHDK and SYGVNS. J lost 4 bases, V lost 10 bases, and 2 bases had no gene match.

The rearrangement joins TRBV19 to TRBJ2-7, with D maybe TRBD2 (6 bases). Germline CDR1 is LNHDA and CDR2 is SQIVND (reference sequence). The CDR3 is made up of 15 amino acids. The V gene lost 5 bases and the J gene lost 9 bases, with 23 bases spanning the gap. The CDR3 DNA sequence: TGTGCCAGTAGTTCGGGACTTGTAATCTCCTCGGGGCAGTACTTC. As protein: CASSSGLVISSGQYF.

J is TRBJ1-5 and V is TRBV6-5, with 9 bases that match TRBD1. Germline CDR1 MNHEY, CDR2 SVGAGI. The V and J ends lost 4 bases and 6 bases, in that order; junction bases with no gene match: 7. The CDR3 has 15 amino acids. CDR3 protein: CASSSGQGDSQPQHF. Here the CDR3 DNA reads TGTGCCAGCAGTTCGGGACAGGGTGATAGTCAGCCCCAGCATTTT.

The V and J genes are TRBV18 and TRBJ1-3; D remains unclear. V lost 1 base, J lost 5 bases, and 9 bases lay in between. Germline assignment: CDR1 KGHSH and CDR2 LQKENI. The CDR3 loop spans 14 amino acids. CDR3 region: CASSPQDSRNTIYF. For the CDR3, the DNA is TGTGCCAGCTCACCACAGGACTCCCGAAACACCATATATTTT.

The genes are TRBV10-3 and TRBJ2-3; 10 bases align to TRBD2. Losses at the gene ends were 0 bases for V and 9 bases for J; bases not matched to a gene: 12. This CDR3 contains 17 residues. CDR1 ENHRY and CDR2 SYGVKD come from the germline V gene. The CDR3 coding sequence is TGTGCCATCAGTGAGTCGACCCTAGCGGGGGTTAGAGTGACGCAGTATTTT. It is translated as CAISESTLAGVRVTQYF.

The chain has TRBV5-1 and TRBJ1-5; TRBD1 matches at 10 bases. The CDR3 is made up of 15 amino acids. The V and J ends lost 4 bases and 7 bases, in that order; junction bases with no gene match: 8. Germline loops: CDR1 SGHRS, CDR2 YFSETQ. CDR3 DNA sequence: TGCGCCAGCAGCGTCTCCGGGACAGGGGAACAGCCCCAGCATTTT. It encodes CASSVSGTGEQPQHF.

V gene TRBV7-9 combines with J gene TRBJ1-2; maybe TRBD1 (6 bases). V lost 3 bases and J 2 bases, leaving 10 bases between the germline ends. CDR1 is SEHNR, CDR2 FQNEAQ, per germline (reference sequence). The CDR3 is 14 residues long. The CDR3 here is CASSFHRENYGYTF. In DNA form, the CDR3 reads TGTGCCAGCAGCTTTCACAGGGAGAACTATGGCTACACCTTC.

J is TRBJ2-5 and V is TRBV10-3; TRBD2 matches 14 bases. This CDR3 contains 16 residues. V trimming: 5 bases; J trimming: 5 bases; junction bases outside the gene matches: 7. Per germline, CDR1 ENHRY and CDR2 SYGVKD. CDR3 protein: CAISQTSGGAGETQYF. The DNA for the CDR3 is TGTGCCATCAGTCAGACTAGCGGGGGGGCCGGGGAGACCCAGTACTTC.

CDR3 nucleotide sequence: TGTGCCAGCAGCCAGGACACCACAGGGGCACCCCTCCACTTT. Protein sequence: CASSQDTTGAPLHF. The chain has TRBV7-8 and TRBJ1-6; 7 bases fit TRBD1. Germline V gene sequence: CDR1 SGHVS, CDR2 FQNEAQ. With V trimmed by 5 bases and J by 11 bases, 9 bases remained unmatched. The CDR3 covers 14 residues. The full variable domain, completed using reference TRBV7-8 and TRBJ1-6, is GAGVSQSPRYKVAKRGQDVALRCDPISGHVSLFWYQQALGQGPEFLTYFQNEAQLDKSGLPSDRFFAERPEGSVSTLKIQRTQQEDSAVYLCASSQDTTGAPLHFGNGTRLTVT.

This clone was seen a single time. The gene calls are TRBV6-1 and TRBJ2-7; 7 bases are a match to TRBD1. Germline V CDR1 and CDR2: MNHNS, SASEGT. There are 15 residues in the CDR3. Germline trimming cut 5 bases from V and 3 bases from J; bases unmatched to any gene: 10. DNA for the CDR3: TGTGCCAGCAGTCCATTGGTGGGACAGTACTACGAGCAGTACTTC. It specifies CASSPLVGQYYEQYF.

This clone was counted a single time. The chain joins TRBV5-4 to TRBJ1-6; D possibly corresponds to TRBD1 (6 bases). The V gene's germline CDR1 is SGHNT and CDR2 YYREEE (reference sequence). This CDR3 has 19 amino acids. V was clipped by 4 bases and J by 4 bases, with 24 bases between them. The CDR3 nucleotides read TGTGCCAGCAGCCATATGGGGGCCGCAGAGCGATCTTATAATTCACCCCTCCACTTT. Translated, it gives CASSHMGAAERSYNSPLHF. The variable domain in full, completed from reference TRBV5-4 and TRBJ1-6, reads ETGVTQSPTHLIKTRGQQVTLRCSSQSGHNTVSWYQQALGQGPQFIFQYYREEENGRGNFPPRFSGLQFPNYSSELNVNALELDDSALYLCASSHMGAAERSYNSPLHFGNGTRLTVT.

The genes are TRBV6-6 and TRBJ2-1; no clear D. Per germline, CDR1 MNHNY and CDR2 SVGAGI (reference sequence). The CDR3 totals 16 residues. Trimming stripped 0 bases from V and 4 bases from J, with 13 bases between. The CDR3 here is CASSYSNAAAYNEQFF. The CDR3 region has the DNA TGTGCCAGCAGTTACTCGAATGCTGCCGCGTACAATGAGCAGTTCTTC.

The chain couples TRBV18 to TRBJ2-5, with TRBD2 matching over 7 bases. CDR3 length: 14 amino acids. Germline trimming cut 0 bases from V and 5 bases from J; bases unmatched to any gene: 3. Germline V gene lookup returns CDR1 KGHSH and CDR2 LQKENI. CDR3 in amino acids: CASSPPLAVETQYF. The DNA for the CDR3 is TGTGCCAGCTCACCACCTCTAGCGGTGGAGACCCAGTACTTC.

V usage is TRBV9 and J usage is TRBJ1-6; no clear D. Germline lookup yields CDR1 SGDLS and CDR2 YYNGEE. The CDR3 consists of 18 residues. The V and J ends lost 4 bases and 6 bases respectively, with 23 bases between them. The CDR3 sequence: CASSPRREGREANSPLHF. The CDR3 DNA follows: TGTGCCAGCAGCCCACGTAGGGAAGGCCGGGAGGCTAATTCACCCCTCCACTTT.

This sequence joins TRBV4-2 and TRBJ2-3; weak D call: TRBD2 (6 bases). Germline V CDR1 and CDR2: LGHNA, YNFKEQ. The CDR3 is 16 amino acids. V was clipped by 4 bases and J by 2 bases, with 16 bases between them. The CDR3: CASSPRGGASTDTQYF. The DNA for the CDR3 is TGTGCCAGCAGCCCCCGGGGCGGGGCTTCCACAGATACGCAGTATTTT.